The 20 T cell receptor beta chains reported below all come from one sample, sequenced in a study of blood T cell repertoires in COVID-19. The method was immunoSEQ multiplex PCR; TCRdb's version includes in-frame clones alone and lacks a portion of them. This sample has a few hundred thousand clones, with more than 70% found just once. The specimen was peripheral blood. All receptors come from a woman aged 45-59 years with acute or convalescent COVID-19.

The chain is built from TRBV29-1 and TRBJ2-2; 9 positions agree with TRBD1. Trimming removed 6 bases from V and 3 bases from J; junction bases left unmatched: 5. The CDR3 loop spans 14 amino acids. Per the germline V gene, CDR1 is SQVTM and CDR2 is ANQGSEA. The CDR3 bases are TGCAGCGTCAGGGACAGGGTGGACACCGGGGAGCTGTTTTTT. Its translation is CSVRDRVDTGELFF.

This clone was seen only once. The chain carries TRBV11-3 and TRBJ2-2; no clear D. Trimming shortened V by 2 bases and J by 5 bases, and 9 bases separated the two germline ends. The CDR3 consists of 14 residues. Germline V lookup: CDR1 SGHNT, CDR2 YENEEA. Here the CDR3 reads CASSLLASTGELFF. For the CDR3, the DNA is TGTGCCAGCAGCTTATTGGCTAGTACCGGGGAGCTGTTTTTT.

The chain employs TRBV29-1 and TRBJ1-1, with D unclear. This CDR3 spans 13 amino acids. From germline, CDR1 is SQVTM and CDR2 ANQGSEA. The V end lost 7 bases, the J end lost 4 bases, and 16 bases lay between the germline ends. CDR3 sequence: CSGGEGGGTEAFF. CDR3 DNA: TGCAGCGGGGGTGAGGGAGGAGGCACTGAAGCTTTCTTT.

The genes are TRBV7-3 and TRBJ2-7; tentative D call: TRBD2 (7 bases). Germline V lookup: CDR1 SGHTA, CDR2 FQGTGA. This CDR3 comprises 13 residues. The V end was cut by 4 bases, the J end by 7 bases, with 14 bases between. CDR3 protein: CASSSLQGGEQYF. In nucleotides, the CDR3 is TGTGCCAGCAGCTCCTTACAGGGAGGGGAGCAGTACTTC.

The rearrangement uses TRBV5-4 and TRBJ1-2; possible D gene TRBD1, 6 bases. Germline V CDR1 and CDR2: SGHNT, YYREEE (reference sequence). There are 13 residues in the CDR3. V gave up 2 bases and J gave up 6 bases, with 11 bases separating them. CDR3 amino acids: CASSFYQGNGYTF. The CDR3 nucleotides read TGTGCCAGCAGCTTTTATCAGGGGAATGGCTACACCTTC.

The V call is TRBV28, the J call TRBJ2-6; D gene uncertain. The CDR3 runs to 14 residues. CDR1 is MDHEN, CDR2 SYDVKM, per germline. Trimming pared 5 bases from V and 4 bases from J, leaving 9 bases between. The CDR3 region has the DNA TGTGCCAGCAGTCCTCCCGGGGGGGCCAACGTCCTGACTTTC. Residues: CASSPPGGANVLTF.

This clone was picked up one time. This rearrangement joins TRBV7-3 to TRBJ1-1; the D gene is possibly TRBD1 (6 bases). This CDR3 is built from 13 residues. CDR1 SGHTA and CDR2 FQGTGA come from the germline V gene. With 5 bases removed from V and 6 bases from J, the gap between germline ends came to 13 bases. Written as DNA, the CDR3 is TGTGCCAGCAGCCCAACAGGGTGGGCTGAAGCTTTCTTT. Translated, it gives CASSPTGWAEAFF.

This chain links TRBV19 with TRBJ2-2; the D gene is possibly TRBD2 (5 bases). Germline CDR1 reads LNHDA; CDR2 reads SQIVND (reference sequence). CDR3 length: 14 residues. V lost 7 bases and J lost 5, with 14 bases in between. In DNA form, the CDR3 reads TGTGCCAGTATCGGGGTGGAAGTGACCGGGGAGCTGTTTTTT. As protein: CASIGVEVTGELFF.

The J gene is TRBJ2-7, the V gene TRBV20-1; 9 bases agree with TRBD2. Trimming at V came to 6 bases and at J to 6 bases, leaving 3 bases not matched to a gene. Germline V CDR1 and CDR2: DFQATT, SNEGSKA (reference sequence). The CDR3 runs to 11 residues. CDR3 coding DNA: TGCAGTGCCCCGCGGGGGGGCGAGCAGTACTTC. It specifies CSAPRGGEQYF.

This rearrangement joins TRBV30 to TRBJ2-7; the D gene is possibly TRBD2 (5 bases). Germline V gene sequence: CDR1 GTSNPN, CDR2 SVGIG (reference sequence). This CDR3 is 13 amino acids long. V was cut by 2 bases and J by 3 bases, with 11 bases left in between. DNA for the CDR3: TGTGCCTGGAGTCCTCCCGGGGACTACGAGCAGTACTTC. Amino acid sequence: CAWSPPGDYEQYF.

The V and J genes are TRBV27 and TRBJ2-5; D gene uncertain. The CDR3 covers 13 residues. Per germline, CDR1 MNHEY and CDR2 SMNVEV (reference sequence). Trimming cost V 3 bases and J 2 bases, with 7 bases left between them. CDR3 sequence reads: CASSLRLQETQYF. Written as DNA, the CDR3 is TGTGCCAGCAGTTTGCGGTTACAAGAGACCCAGTACTTC.

V is TRBV19 and J is TRBJ1-5; a weak D match, TRBD1 (5 bases). CDR1 is LNHDA and CDR2 is SQIVND in the germline V gene (reference sequence). The CDR3 length is 18 residues. The germline V and J ends were trimmed by 3 bases and 2 bases, with 20 bases remaining between them. This CDR3 reads CASSMVPGFSGGNQPQHF. For the CDR3, the DNA is TGTGCCAGTAGTATGGTTCCAGGGTTCAGCGGGGGCAATCAGCCCCAGCATTTT.

V is TRBV7-2 and J is TRBJ2-1; 8 bases are a match to TRBD2. In germline, CDR1 is SGHTA, CDR2 FQGNSA. J gave up 7 bases and V 4 bases, and 15 bases lay outside the gene matches. The CDR3 covers 17 residues. The CDR3 region is CASSSARGSGINNEQFF. The CDR3 nucleotides read TGTGCCAGCAGCTCCGCCCGAGGTAGCGGGATCAATAATGAGCAGTTCTTC.

This chain joins TRBV5-4 and TRBJ1-4; D may be TRBD1 (6 bases). CDR1 and CDR2 (germline): SGHNT, YYREEE (reference sequence). V was pared by 4 bases and J by 5 bases, with 12 bases between. This CDR3 has 14 amino acids. The CDR3 DNA sequence: TGTGCCAGCAGCCGGGGGGCAGGGAATGAAAAACTGTTTTTT. Translation gives CASSRGAGNEKLFF. The full variable domain, with the rest looked up from reference TRBV5-4 and TRBJ1-4, is ETGVTQSPTHLIKTRGQQVTLRCSSQSGHNTVSWYQQALGQGPQFIFQYYREEENGRGNFPPRFSGLQFPNYSSELNVNALELDDSALYLCASSRGAGNEKLFFGSGTQLSVL.

The genes are TRBV5-6 and TRBJ2-7; 9 bases agree with TRBD1. Germline trimming cut 4 bases from V and 4 bases from J; bases unmatched to any gene: 9. From germline, CDR1 is SGHDT and CDR2 YYEEEE. CDR3 length equals 15 residues. In DNA form, the CDR3 reads TGTGCCAGCAGCGGGACCGGGACAGGGTTATACGAGCAGTACGTC. As protein: CASSGTGTGLYEQYV.

This chain links TRBV18 with TRBJ1-1; D is possibly TRBD1 (5 bases). V shed 4 bases and J shed 1 base, with 10 bases lying between them. Germline V gene sequence: CDR1 KGHSH, CDR2 LQKENI. The CDR3 is made up of 14 amino acids. CDR3 sequence (DNA): TGTGCCAGCTCACAGGGACTTACGAACACTGAAGCTTTCTTT. Translated, it gives CASSQGLTNTEAFF.

This clone was seen just once. The gene calls are TRBV4-3 and TRBJ2-2; TRBD2 agrees at 7 bases. The length of the CDR3 is 14 residues. Germline V gene data show CDR1 as LGHNA and CDR2 as YSLEER. Unmatched junction bases numbered 3, after V lost 1 base and J lost 7 bases. For the CDR3, the DNA is TGCGCCAGCAGCCAAGGATTAGCGGGCGGGGAGCTGTTTTTT. It translates to CASSQGLAGGELFF.

V and J are TRBV7-2 and TRBJ1-6, with TRBD1 matching over 7 bases. The length of the CDR3 is 17 residues. V shed 2 bases and J 9 bases; nucleotides not matched to a gene: 13. Germline V gene lookup returns CDR1 SGHTA and CDR2 FQGNSA. The CDR3 loop is CASSLPTQTGLGSPLHF. In DNA, the CDR3 is TGTGCCAGCAGCTTACCAACCCAGACAGGGCTGGGTTCACCCCTCCACTTT.

The table lists this clone with a few counts. The CDR3 DNA is TGTGCCAGCAGTTACGCGAAAGCAAGCTACAATGAGCAGTTCTTC. This encodes CASSYAKASYNEQFF. The chain carries TRBV6-2 or TRBV6-3 and TRBJ2-1; no reliable D call. Germline lookup yields CDR1 MNHEY and CDR2 SVGEGT. The CDR3 length is 15 residues. V shed 2 bases and J shed 3 bases, with 11 bases lying between them.

This clone was seen more than once but under ten times. The chain recombines TRBV5-1 with TRBJ2-2; 8 positions agree with TRBD1. Per germline, CDR1 SGHRS and CDR2 YFSETQ. V shed 4 bases and J 0 bases; nucleotides not matched to a gene: 2. This CDR3 is built from 15 residues. The CDR3 protein is CASSRTGPNTGELFF. The CDR3 nucleotides are TGCGCCAGCAGCCGGACAGGGCCGAACACCGGGGAGCTGTTTTTT.